The 8 T cell receptor beta chains in this list originate from one sample, sequenced in a study of identical twins. TCRdb called the 5' RACE reads again in MiXCR, with one record for every CDR3 protein. The sample shows hundreds of thousands of distinct CDR3 sequences, 9% to 15% of them seen only once. The same specimen was also included in a second study, on yellow fever vaccine responses in identical twins.

Sequenced material: PBMCs. The origin of the receptors is a young woman in good health.

This clonotype was seen a few times. The chain is built from TRBV7-6 and TRBJ2-1; 10 bases fit TRBD2. The CDR3 spans 15 residues. Per germline, CDR1 SGHVS and CDR2 FNYEAQ. With V trimmed by 4 bases and J by 8 bases, 8 bases remained unmatched. The CDR3 reads CASSSSGGPSDEQFF. Here the CDR3 DNA reads TGTGCCAGCAGCTCTAGCGGGGGCCCGTCTGATGAGCAGTTCTTC.

This sequence joins TRBV11-2 and TRBJ2-3; 9 bases are shared with TRBD1. The CDR3 runs 16 residues. Germline CDR1 is SGHAT and CDR2 is FQNNGV. The junction had 11 bases not matched to a gene; V was cut back by 4 bases and J by 6 bases. The CDR3 DNA is TGTGCCAGCAGCTCGAACGGGGGACAGGGATTTGATACGCAGTATTTT. This translates into CASSSNGGQGFDTQYF.

This clonotype appeared a few times. J is TRBJ2-2 and V is TRBV4-1, with D uncertain. Germline V gives CDR1 MGHRA, CDR2 YSYEKL. Trimming took off 0 bases at V and 4 bases at J, with 6 bases between the two ends. This CDR3 has 14 amino acids. CDR3 nucleotides: TGCGCCAGCAGCCAAGACGGTGTCACCGGGGAGCTGTTTTTT. Its protein is CASSQDGVTGELFF.

This clonotype has more than one count but fewer than ten. This chain connects TRBV7-9 to TRBJ1-4; D is uncertain. In germline, CDR1 is SEHNR, CDR2 FQNEAQ (reference sequence). The CDR3 runs 15 residues. Between the trimmed V and J ends, which lost 6 bases and 0 bases, there was a span of 11 bases. The DNA for the CDR3 is TGTGCCAGCAGGATCAATGGGGCAACTAATGAAAAACTGTTTTTT. Encoded protein: CASRINGATNEKLFF.

V and J are TRBV5-1 and TRBJ2-7; 9 nucleotides agree with TRBD2. This CDR3 is 14 amino acids long. J was trimmed by 4 bases and V by 4 bases; bases with no gene match: 6. The germline V gene has CDR1 SGHRS and CDR2 YFSETQ. The CDR3 DNA is TGCGCCAGCAGCCCCAATAGCGGGGGTTACGAGCAGTACGTC. It codes for CASSPNSGGYEQYV.

This clonotype was picked up a small number of times. CDR3 in amino acids: CASSLQQGVGYEQYF. CDR3 DNA sequence: TGTGCCAGCAGTTTACAACAGGGAGTGGGCTACGAGCAGTACTTC. V gene TRBV27 combines with J gene TRBJ2-7, with a weak D call TRBD1 (6 bases). Trimming cost V 2 bases and J 3 bases, with 14 bases left between them. CDR3 length: 15 amino acids. Germline CDR1 and CDR2: MNHEY and SMNVEV (reference sequence).

This clonotype was observed a handful of times. The chain links TRBV7-8 to TRBJ2-3; D perhaps matches TRBD2 (7 bases). CDR1 is SGHVS, CDR2 FQNEAQ, per germline. V lost 4 bases to trimming and J lost 4 bases, with 18 bases between them. CDR3 length equals 16 residues. Here the CDR3 DNA reads TGTGCCAGCAGCTATAAGAGGGGGGGGGCCCCAGATACGCAGTATTTT. Encoded protein: CASSYKRGGAPDTQYF.

This clonotype was seen a few times. The gene calls are TRBV20-1 and TRBJ2-1; 7 nucleotides line up with TRBD1. Trimming at V came to 2 bases and at J to 0 bases, leaving 1 base not matched to a gene. This CDR3 is 14 amino acids long. CDR1 and CDR2 from the germline V gene are DFQATT and SNEGSKA (reference sequence). The CDR3 loop is CSARRDSSYNEQFF. For the CDR3, the DNA is TGCAGTGCTAGAAGGGACAGCTCCTACAATGAGCAGTTCTTC.